This TCR beta chain originates from a study of T cells in Graves' hyperthyroidism and ophthalmopathy. Researchers took RNA transcripts and amplified the TCR beta CDR3 regions from them. With the HTBI primer set, the TCR CDR3 went through a first round of RT-PCR. TCRdb called the multiplex PCR reads again in MiXCR, with one record for every CDR3 protein. The data contain approximately 590,000 distinct CDR3 sequences, approximately 15% of them singletons. Germline loops: CDR1 MGHRA, CDR2 YSYEKL. There are 16 residues in the CDR3. V shed 6 bases, J shed 0 bases, and the junction held 5 bases outside the gene matches. Patients were excluded because of uncontrolled infection, other autoimmune disease, pregnancy or lactation.

The specimen was blood. The TCR comes from a woman aged 25-40 years with Graves' hyperthyroidism. The chain employs TRBV4-1 and TRBJ2-1, with 10 bases aligning to TRBD2. The CDR3 reads CASRNSGGSSYNEQFF. For the CDR3, the DNA is TGCGCCAGCAGAAATAGCGGGGGGAGCTCCTACAATGAGCAGTTCTTC.